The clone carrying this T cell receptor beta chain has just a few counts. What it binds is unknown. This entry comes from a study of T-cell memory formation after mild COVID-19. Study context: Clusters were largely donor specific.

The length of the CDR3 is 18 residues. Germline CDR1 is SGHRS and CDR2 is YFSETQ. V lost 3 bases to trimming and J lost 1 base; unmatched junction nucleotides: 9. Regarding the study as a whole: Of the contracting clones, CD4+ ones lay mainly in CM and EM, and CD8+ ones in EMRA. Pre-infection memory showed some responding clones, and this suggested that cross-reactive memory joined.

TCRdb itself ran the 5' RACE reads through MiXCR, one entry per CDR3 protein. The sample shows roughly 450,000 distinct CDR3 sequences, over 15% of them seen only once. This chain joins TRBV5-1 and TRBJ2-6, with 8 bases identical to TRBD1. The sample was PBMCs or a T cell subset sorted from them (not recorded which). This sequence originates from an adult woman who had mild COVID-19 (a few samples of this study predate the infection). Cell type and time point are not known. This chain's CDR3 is CASSSRTGIVSGANVLTF. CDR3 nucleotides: TGCGCCAGCAGCTCCCGGACAGGGATTGTATCTGGGGCCAACGTCCTGACTTTC.